This TCR beta chain derives from a study of response to subunit inactivated influenza vaccine. A single record per CDR3 protein comes from TCRdb applying MiXCR to the RT-PCR reads. The repertoire has over 800,000 distinct CDR3 sequences, 20% to 25% of them found once; the top ten carry approximately 10%. Only a few counts were recorded for this clonotype. Its antigen is not known. Study-wide findings and caveats: Every seasonal influenza vaccination brings in few new T cells, the authors suggested.

This sequence originates from a man aged 50 or older who received an inactivated influenza vaccine. The sequencing used PBMCs from blood, collected roughly 5 days after vaccination.

The CDR3 coding sequence is TGTGCCAGCAGGAACCCTGGACTAGCTGACGAGCAGTACTTC. Translation gives CASRNPGLADEQYF. V is TRBV28 and J is TRBJ2-7; 8 bases fit TRBD2. The V gene's germline CDR1 is MDHEN and CDR2 SYDVKM. The CDR3 loop spans 14 amino acids. V lost 6 bases and J lost 5; bases outside the gene matches: 9.